The 30 T cell receptor beta chains presented below share a single source sample, sequenced in a study of cytomegalovirus exposure and HLA in healthy donors. Primers: 60 Vbeta forward and 13 Jbeta reverse. TCRdb's copy holds only in-frame clones and misses some; the assay was immunoSEQ multiplex PCR. The sample has 120,000 or so clones, 83% seen once. Sequencing was carried out using PBMCs. These receptors were obtained from a woman aged 35 to 49 in good health and CMV-seropositive.

The genes are TRBV7-2 and TRBJ2-2; a possible D gene is TRBD2 (6 bases). The V end was cut by 1 base, the J end by 3 bases, with 6 bases between. Germline V CDR1 and CDR2: SGHTA, FQGNSA. This CDR3 is 14 amino acids long. The CDR3, as DNA: TGTGCCAGCAGCTTAGTAGCGGACACCGGGGAGCTGTTTTTT. This translates into CASSLVADTGELFF.

With respect to this clone: One junction end does not reproduce the germline sequence, and a read error may be involved. This rearrangement joins TRBV6-5 to TRBJ2-2, with D possibly TRBD2 on 5 matching bases. The CDR3 runs to 12 residues. CDR1 and CDR2 from the germline V gene are MNHEY and SVGAGI. The CDR3 reads CASSPLTGELLF. CDR3 DNA sequence: TGTGCCAGCAGCCCCCTCACCGGGGAGCTGCTTTTT.

This sequence joins TRBV6-1 and TRBJ1-4, with no clear D. The V end lost 8 bases, the J end lost 8 bases, and 9 bases lay between the germline ends. The CDR3 is 11 residues long. Germline CDR1 reads MNHNS; CDR2 reads SASEGT. CDR3 nucleotides: TGTGCCAGCGGCCCGGAGGAAAAACTGTTTTTT. It encodes CASGPEEKLFF.

This chain connects TRBV2 to TRBJ1-1; 7 nucleotides match TRBD1. Germline CDR1 and CDR2: SNHLY and FYNNEI. The CDR3 covers 11 residues. The CDR3 loop reads CGTGVNTEAFF. The DNA for the CDR3 is TGTGGAACAGGGGTTAACACTGAAGCTTTCTTT.

The chain's CDR3 is CASSLGVGTEAFF. For the CDR3, the DNA is TGTGCCAGCAGCTTGGGAGTTGGCACTGAAGCTTTCTTT. The chain employs TRBV5-4 and TRBJ1-1; D uncertain. The germline CDR1 and CDR2 sequences are SGHNT and YYREEE (reference sequence). The CDR3 is made up of 13 amino acids. V lost 0 bases and J 4 bases, leaving 7 bases between the germline ends.

The chain carries TRBV5-4 and TRBJ1-1, with no clear D. Germline CDR1 SGHNT, CDR2 YYREEE (reference sequence). V was shortened by 3 bases and J by 8 bases, with 20 bases between the two germline ends. This CDR3 is 15 amino acids long. CDR3 nucleotides: TGTGCCAGCAGCTCACCTACAGAACCCCTGGGCGAAGCTTTCTTT. This encodes CASSSPTEPLGEAFF.

Comments on this clone: Other DNA sequences from this sample encode an identical CDR3 as well. The chain links TRBV7-9 to TRBJ1-2, with D unclear. Trimming left V 1 base short and J 4 bases short, with 4 bases between. The germline V gene has CDR1 SEHNR and CDR2 FQNEAQ (reference sequence). The CDR3 extends over 12 amino acids. The CDR3 nucleotides read TGTGCCAGCAGCTTAGATAGCTATGGCTACACCTTC. Its translation: CASSLDSYGYTF.

The chain carries TRBV7-3 and TRBJ1-1; 8 nucleotides agree with TRBD1. The CDR3 extends over 14 amino acids. In germline, CDR1 is SGHTA, CDR2 FQGTGA. V dropped 1 base and J dropped 5; count of bases not matched to a gene: 3. DNA of the CDR3: TGTGCCAGCAGCTTAAGGACAGGGAGGACTGAAGCTTTCTTT. Translated, it gives CASSLRTGRTEAFF.

This sequence joins TRBV19 and TRBJ2-7; 7 bases agree with TRBD2. CDR3 length: 14 residues. Unmatched junction bases numbered 6, after V lost 5 bases and J lost 2 bases. CDR1 is LNHDA, CDR2 SQIVND, per germline (reference sequence). The CDR3 is CASSWASGTYEQYF. The CDR3 coding sequence is TGTGCCAGTAGTTGGGCTAGCGGAACCTACGAGCAGTACTTC. The whole variable domain, filled in from reference TRBV19 and TRBJ2-7, reads DGGITQSPKYLFRKEGQNVTLSCEQNLNHDAMYWYRQDPGQGLRLIYYSQIVNDFQKGDIAEGYSVSREKKESFPLTVTSAQKNPTAFYLCASSWASGTYEQYFGPGTRLTVT.

V usage is TRBV9 and J usage is TRBJ2-6, with D maybe TRBD2 (6 bases). With 7 bases removed from V and 2 bases from J, the gap between germline ends came to 10 bases. CDR1 SGDLS and CDR2 YYNGEE come from the germline V gene. This CDR3 spans 14 amino acids. The DNA of the CDR3 is TGTGCCAGCGGAGGGAGCCCTGGGGCCAACGTCCTGACTTTC. Encoded protein: CASGGSPGANVLTF.

This clone came up once. The CDR3 reads CSPLGTSGIPGAKNIQYF. For the CDR3, the DNA is TGCAGCCCACTGGGGACTAGCGGGATACCGGGGGCCAAAAACATTCAGTACTTC. The chain couples TRBV29-1 to TRBJ2-4; 13 nucleotides agree with TRBD2. This CDR3 comprises 18 residues. Germline V CDR1 and CDR2: SQVTM, ANQGSEA. The trim removed 8 bases at V and 1 base at J, leaving 14 bases unmatched.

On this clone itself: At one end the junction does not follow the germline gene, possibly because of a read error. J is TRBJ2-5 and V is TRBV9, with TRBD2 matching 7 bases. The CDR3 sequence is 14 residues long. Germline V gives CDR1 SGDLS, CDR2 YYNGEE. CDR3 bases: TGTGCCAGCAGCGTGGGGGGGTCGGTAGAGGCCCAGTACTTC. It specifies CASSVGGSVEAQYF.

V and J are TRBV4-1 and TRBJ2-5; TRBD2 aligns across 7 bases. Germline V gives CDR1 MGHRA, CDR2 YSYEKL. V lost 0 bases and J lost 11; bases outside the gene matches: 12. The CDR3 runs 15 residues. DNA of the CDR3: TGCGCCAGCAGCCAAGACGGACTAGGACCTGGGGAGCAGTACTTC. This sequence encodes CASSQDGLGPGEQYF.

The chain is built from TRBV7-9 and TRBJ2-7, with 11 bases aligning to TRBD2. The CDR3 loop spans 15 amino acids. The V gene end was trimmed by 0 bases and the J gene end by 6 bases; junction bases not matched to a gene: 4. CDR1 and CDR2 from the germline V gene are SEHNR and FQNEAQ (reference sequence). CDR3 bases: TGTGCCAGCAGCTTAGCGACTAGCGGGAATGGCGAGCAGTACTTC. Amino acids: CASSLATSGNGEQYF.

This clone appeared a few times. The chain is built from TRBV5-8 and TRBJ1-4; D might be TRBD1 (5 bases). V gave up 6 bases and J gave up 2 bases, with 11 bases separating them. The CDR3 loop spans 14 amino acids. Germline-derived CDR1 and CDR2 are SGHTS and YDEGEE. The CDR3 spells CASTSAGTNEKLFF. CDR3 in DNA: TGTGCCAGCACCTCCGCAGGGACTAATGAAAAACTGTTTTTT.

This clone came up a few times. The chain combines TRBV5-1 with TRBJ1-6; D is unresolved. CDR1 SGHRS and CDR2 YFSETQ come from the germline V gene. Trimming pared 4 bases from V and 7 bases from J, leaving 15 bases between. This CDR3 spans 15 amino acids. CDR3 DNA sequence: TGCGCCAGCAGCACCGAGGCAGCCCCAAATTCACCCCTCCACTTT. Translated, it gives CASSTEAAPNSPLHF.

The chain carries TRBV11-2 and TRBJ2-7; possibly TRBD1 for D (5 bases). Trimming removed 3 bases at V and 5 bases at J, with 11 bases between. The CDR3 loop spans 13 amino acids. Germline assignment: CDR1 SGHAT and CDR2 FQNNGV. The CDR3 is CASSFQGIHEQYF. The CDR3 DNA sequence: TGTGCCAGCAGCTTTCAGGGTATCCACGAGCAGTACTTC. Together with reference TRBV11-2 and TRBJ2-7, the CDR3 gives the full variable domain: EAGVAQSPRYKIIEKRQSVAFWCNPISGHATLYWYQQILGQGPKLLIQFQNNGVVDDSQLPKDRFSAERLKGVDSTLKIQPAKLEDSAVYLCASSFQGIHEQYFGPGTRLTVT.

The chain uses TRBV7-2 and TRBJ2-7, with a weak D call TRBD2 (6 bases). V was cut by 5 bases and J by 0 bases, with 17 bases left in between. The germline gives CDR1 SGHTA, CDR2 FQGNSA. The CDR3 spans 16 residues. The CDR3 region is CASSLRGNTGSYEQYF. CDR3 nucleotides: TGTGCCAGCAGCCTCCGCGGGAATACCGGCTCCTACGAGCAGTACTTC.

The rearrangement links TRBV5-1 to TRBJ1-1, with 7 nucleotides matching TRBD1. The trim removed 0 bases at V and 5 bases at J, leaving 4 bases unmatched. The CDR3 has 14 amino acids. Germline lookup yields CDR1 SGHRS and CDR2 YFSETQ. Here the CDR3 DNA reads TGCGCCAGCAGCTTGGAGGGGGCGAGGACTGAAGCTTTCTTT. This translates into CASSLEGARTEAFF.

This rearrangement joins TRBV6-1 to TRBJ1-3; TRBD1 might be the D (6 bases). From germline, CDR1 is MNHNS and CDR2 SASEGT. V lost 2 bases and J lost 0, with 8 bases in between. The CDR3 loop spans 15 amino acids. CDR3 nucleotide sequence: TGTGCCAGCAGTGAATTACAGGGCTCTGGAAACACCATATATTTT. Encoded protein: CASSELQGSGNTIYF.

This chain links TRBV10-2 with TRBJ2-7; TRBD2 matches at 10 bases. Germline CDR1 and CDR2: WSHSY and SAAADI. J lost 0 bases, V lost 4 bases, and 0 bases had no gene match. CDR3 length equals 14 residues. The DNA of the CDR3 is TGCGCCAGCAGTGGGACTAGCGGCTCCTACGAGCAGTACTTC. Translating it yields CASSGTSGSYEQYF.

This chain links TRBV30 with TRBJ2-1, with TRBD2 identical over 8 bases. V was pared by 5 bases and J by 5 bases, with 2 bases of the junction left unmatched. The CDR3 has 12 amino acids. The germline CDR1 and CDR2 sequences are GTSNPN and SVGIG (reference sequence). CDR3 in DNA: TGTGCCTGGGGGACTAGGAACAATGAGCAGTTCTTC. The encoded protein is CAWGTRNNEQFF. The full variable domain, in which reference TRBV30 and TRBJ2-1 provide the parts outside the CDR3, is SQTIHQWPATLVQPVGSPLSLECTVEGTSNPNLYWYRQAAGRGLQLLFYSVGIGQISSEVPQNLSASRPQDRQFILSSKKLLLSDSGFYLCAWGTRNNEQFFGPGTRLTVL.

The chain combines TRBV4-3 with TRBJ1-4; the match to TRBD1 covers 10 bases. V lost 3 bases and J lost 8; bases outside the gene matches: 21. The CDR3 contains 20 residues. In germline, CDR1 is LGHNA, CDR2 YSLEER. The CDR3 DNA reads as TGCGCCAGCAGCCAGCAATCAGGATCGGCGGTCGGGACAGGGGACGAAAAACTGTTTTTT. As protein: CASSQQSGSAVGTGDEKLFF.

V and J are TRBV9 and TRBJ2-7; 15 bases line up with TRBD2. The CDR3 runs to 17 residues. Trimming removed 2 bases from V and 0 bases from J; junction bases left unmatched: 3. Germline CDR1 is SGDLS and CDR2 is YYNGEE. This CDR3 reads CASSVGLAGGSSYEQYF. CDR3 nucleotides: TGTGCCAGCAGCGTGGGACTAGCGGGGGGAAGCTCCTACGAGCAGTACTTC.

This chain links TRBV27 with TRBJ2-3; 11 bases match TRBD2. The V gene end was trimmed by 8 bases and the J gene end by 3 bases; junction bases not matched to a gene: 10. Germline V gives CDR1 MNHEY, CDR2 SMNVEV (reference sequence). The CDR3 is made up of 16 amino acids. CDR3 amino acids: CASGILAGGSTDTQYF. CDR3 DNA: TGTGCCAGCGGAATATTAGCGGGAGGGTCTACAGATACGCAGTATTTT.

V usage is TRBV5-6 and J usage is TRBJ2-7, with 7 positions matching TRBD2. CDR1 SGHDT and CDR2 YYEEEE come from the germline V gene. The CDR3 length is 13 residues. The V and J ends lost 0 bases and 6 bases, in that order; junction bases with no gene match: 3. The CDR3 DNA reads as TGTGCCAGCAGCTTGGATCCGGGAGGCGAGCAGTACTTC. Amino acids: CASSLDPGGEQYF. The full variable domain, its missing parts supplied by reference TRBV5-6 and TRBJ2-7, is DAGVTQSPTHLIKTRGQQVTLRCSPKSGHDTVSWYQQALGQGPQFIFQYYEEEERQRGNFPDRFSGHQFPNYSSELNVNALLLGDSALYLCASSLDPGGEQYFGPGTRLTVT.

This clone was counted once. The chain couples TRBV25-1 to TRBJ2-7; D possibly corresponds to TRBD2 (6 bases). Trimming took 3 bases from V and 7 from J, leaving 13 bases between them. The CDR3 runs to 13 residues. CDR1 and CDR2 (germline): MGHDK, SYGVNS. The CDR3 loop reads CASSEGRLWEQYF. The CDR3 coding sequence is TGTGCCAGCAGTGAGGGGAGGCTATGGGAGCAGTACTTC.

V gene TRBV28 combines with J gene TRBJ1-2, with 9 positions matching TRBD1. Germline CDR1 reads MDHEN; CDR2 reads SYDVKM. The ends lost 10 bases at V and 7 bases at J; junction bases unmatched: 7. The CDR3 covers 12 residues. This chain's CDR3 is CAIPGQGLGYTF. The CDR3 DNA is TGTGCCATCCCGGGACAGGGTCTTGGCTACACCTTC.

This chain links TRBV25-1 with TRBJ1-1; weak D call: TRBD1 (5 bases). Germline V CDR1 and CDR2: MGHDK, SYGVNS. CDR3 length: 13 residues. The V end lost 10 bases, the J end lost 5 bases, and 17 bases lay between the germline ends. CDR3 DNA sequence: TGTGCCACCAACGGGCCCGGGGGAACTGAAGCTTTCTTT. Protein sequence: CATNGPGGTEAFF.

This rearrangement joins TRBV6-6 to TRBJ2-7; D gene unclear. Trimming cost V 0 bases and J 5 bases, with 11 bases left between them. This CDR3 region has 14 residues. Looked up from germline, CDR1 is MNHNY and CDR2 is SVGAGI (reference sequence). The CDR3 coding sequence is TGTGCCAGCAGTTACTCGAGAGGTATGGACGAGCAGTACTTC. It translates to CASSYSRGMDEQYF.